This T cell receptor beta chain was retrieved from a study of blood T cell repertoires in COVID-19. Study-wide context: Sites across the United States, Italy and Spain contributed samples from acute and convalescent COVID-19. T cells, B-cell-depleted T cells, or PBMCs supplied cDNA or gDNA.

Per the study methods: It was from reference gene primer amplification that nucleated cell counts were estimated. The assay was immunoSEQ multiplex PCR, and TCRdb's table has in-frame clones only and misses some. The D gene and trimming were derived from the DNA, and the V and J assignments and clone size from that table. The repertoire has under 250,000 clones, roughly four fifths of them found once; the top ten carry about 9.6%. The CDR3 length is 16 residues. In germline, CDR1 is KGHDR, CDR2 SFDVKD. The V segment lost 4 bases and the J segment 6 bases; nucleotides outside the gene matches: 10. The sample taken for sequencing was peripheral blood. The sequence was collected from a man aged 80 or over with acute or convalescent COVID-19. The J gene is TRBJ1-5, the V gene TRBV24-1; 8 bases fit TRBD1. This chain's CDR3 is CATSDTRTGWGQPQHF. The DNA of the CDR3 is TGTGCCACCAGTGACACACGGACAGGGTGGGGTCAGCCCCAGCATTTT.